This TCR beta chain is drawn from a study of early T cells in non-severe SARS-CoV-2 infection. On the study more broadly: With bulk RNA from unsorted whole blood as input, sequencing yielded unpaired chains.

One entry per CDR3 protein, called by TCRdb with MiXCR from the 5' RACE reads. Of tens of thousands of distinct CDR3 sequences listed, 15% are singletons. From germline, CDR1 is SEHNR and CDR2 FQNEAQ (reference sequence). The length of the CDR3 is 16 residues. Trimming at V came to 4 bases and at J to 4 bases, leaving 9 bases not matched to a gene. V usage is TRBV7-9 and J usage is TRBJ1-2, with 10 bases matching TRBD1. Sequenced input: whole blood. This TCR was recovered from an adult who was a healthcare worker with PCR-confirmed SARS-CoV-2 infection or an uninfected control (not recorded which). CDR3 residues: CASSSKRDRGSYGYTF. In DNA, the CDR3 is TGTGCCAGCAGCTCGAAGCGGGACAGGGGATCCTATGGCTACACCTTC.